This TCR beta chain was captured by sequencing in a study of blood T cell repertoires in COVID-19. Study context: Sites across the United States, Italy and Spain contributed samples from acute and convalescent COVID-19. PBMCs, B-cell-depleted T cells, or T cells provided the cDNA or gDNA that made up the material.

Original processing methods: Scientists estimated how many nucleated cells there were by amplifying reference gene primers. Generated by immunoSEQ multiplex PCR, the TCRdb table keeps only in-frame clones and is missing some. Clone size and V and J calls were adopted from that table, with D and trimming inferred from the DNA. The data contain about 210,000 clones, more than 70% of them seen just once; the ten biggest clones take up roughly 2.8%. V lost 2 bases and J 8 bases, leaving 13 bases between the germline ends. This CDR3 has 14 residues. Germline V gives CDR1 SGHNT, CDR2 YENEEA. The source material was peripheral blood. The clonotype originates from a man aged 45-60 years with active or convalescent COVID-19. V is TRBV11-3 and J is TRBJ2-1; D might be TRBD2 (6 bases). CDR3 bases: TGTGCCAGCAGCTTAACGCGGGGATACGATGAGCAGTTCTTC. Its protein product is CASSLTRGYDEQFF. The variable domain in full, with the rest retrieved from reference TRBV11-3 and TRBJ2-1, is EAGVVQSPRYKIIEKKQPVAFWCNPISGHNTLYWYLQNLGQGPELLIRYENEEAVDDSQLPKDRFSAERLKGVDSTLKIQPAELGDSAVYLCASSLTRGYDEQFFGPGTRLTVL.